What follows are 8 T cell receptor beta chains derived from one specimen sequenced in a study of spatial heterogeneity in lung cancer. Antigen specificity for these receptors is unknown. Documented time point: sample taken at primary tumor resection. General study findings and limits: The number of expanded tumor alpha and beta chains correlated with mutation number.

TCRdb ran MiXCR on the 5' RACE reads and lists one entry per CDR3 protein. The sample lists several thousand distinct CDR3 sequences, under 8.5% seen once, with over 30% in the top ten. The specimen comprised lung tumor tissue, sampled at surgery. The receptors shown here come from a female donor with early-stage non-small cell lung cancer.

In this sample, this clonotype turned up many times. The chain uses TRBV7-3 and TRBJ2-6; D is unclear. The CDR3 sequence is 16 residues long. The germline V gene has CDR1 SGHTA and CDR2 FQGTGA. V lost 1 base, J lost 0 bases, and 7 bases lay in between. CDR3 region: CASSLKGGSGANVLTF. The CDR3 region has the DNA TGTGCCAGCAGCTTAAAGGGTGGCTCTGGGGCCAACGTCCTGACTTTC.

The rearrangement uses TRBV20-1 and TRBJ2-6; TRBD1 agrees at 8 bases. Germline CDR1 and CDR2: DFQATT and SNEGSKA (reference sequence). The CDR3 extends over 18 amino acids. J gave up 0 bases and V 3 bases, and 10 bases lay outside the gene matches. The DNA for the CDR3 is TGCAGTGCTAGCTTTTTTGGGACAGGCCACTCTGGGGCCAACGTCCTGACTTTC. Protein product: CSASFFGTGHSGANVLTF.

J is TRBJ1-1 and V is TRBV5-4; a weak D match, TRBD1 (5 bases). V was trimmed by 0 bases and J by 4 bases, leaving 10 bases between them. Germline V gives CDR1 SGHNT, CDR2 YYREEE (reference sequence). The CDR3 is 14 amino acids. The DNA for the CDR3 is TGTGCCAGCAGCTTGGAAGGGGTGGGCACTGAAGCTTTCTTT. Translation gives CASSLEGVGTEAFF.

The chain recombines TRBV11-1 with TRBJ1-1, with 7 bases matching TRBD1. J was trimmed by 1 base and V by 5 bases; bases with no gene match: 7. The CDR3 runs 15 residues. The V gene's germline CDR1 is SGHAT and CDR2 FQDESV (reference sequence). CDR3 loop: CASSPQGTANTEAFF. CDR3 nucleotide sequence: TGTGCCAGCAGCCCCCAGGGGACAGCGAACACTGAAGCTTTCTTT.

By sample share, this clonotype is medium-sized. The chain couples TRBV12-3 or TRBV12-4 to TRBJ2-5, with 8 bases lining up with TRBD2. The J segment lost 5 bases and the V segment lost 5 bases, leaving 13 bases of the junction unmatched. There are 16 residues in the CDR3. The CDR3 loop is CASSPREGSFGETQYF. CDR3 DNA: TGTGCCAGCAGTCCCCGGGAGGGCAGTTTCGGGGAGACCCAGTACTTC.

This clonotype was detected ten times or more. This chain links TRBV3-1 with TRBJ1-5; unclear D gene. Germline V gene sequence: CDR1 LGHDT, CDR2 YNNKEL (reference sequence). This CDR3 has 16 amino acids. V was cut by 0 bases and J by 0 bases, with 9 bases left in between. The CDR3: CASSQDGGNSNQPQHF. As DNA, the CDR3 is TGTGCCAGCAGCCAAGACGGAGGGAATAGCAATCAGCCCCAGCATTTT.

In its sample, this clonotype ranks as medium-sized. V is TRBV20-1 and J is TRBJ2-3; 11 bases line up with TRBD2. In germline, CDR1 is DFQATT, CDR2 SNEGSKA (reference sequence). The CDR3 consists of 14 residues. V lost 4 bases, J lost 4 bases, and 4 bases stayed unmatched. CDR3: CSAKLAGAADTQYF. The DNA of the CDR3 is TGCAGTGCTAAACTAGCGGGAGCCGCAGATACGCAGTATTTT.

This clonotype is medium-sized by share. The chain recombines TRBV5-1 with TRBJ2-1; D perhaps matches TRBD2 (6 bases). CDR3 length: 16 amino acids. Germline V gives CDR1 SGHRS, CDR2 YFSETQ. V lost 3 bases, J lost 3 bases, and 16 bases lay in between. CDR3 residues: CASSYVLAGNYNEQFF. In nucleotides, the CDR3 is TGCGCCAGCAGCTATGTCCTCGCGGGGAACTACAATGAGCAGTTCTTC.